This T cell receptor (beta chain) was documented in a study of cytomegalovirus exposure and HLA in healthy donors. General study results and limits: TCR beta sequences reportedly predicted the HLA-A and HLA-B alleles of most subjects accurately.

Germline CDR1 reads SGHNT; CDR2 reads YYREEE (reference sequence). The CDR3 covers 16 residues. The junction had 9 bases not matched to a gene; V was cut back by 4 bases and J by 4 bases. This clone was picked up a small number of times. Its antigen is not identified. It was with 60 Vbeta and 13 Jbeta primers that the PCR ran. Some clones are missing from TCRdb's copy, which holds only in-frame ones; the method was immunoSEQ multiplex PCR. Found here are over 150,000 clones, 65% to 70% of them singletons; the top ten hold 4.5%. This clonotype originated in a woman aged 18 to 35 in good health and CMV-seropositive. The sequencing sample was made of PBMCs. The chain uses TRBV5-4 and TRBJ1-3; 9 nucleotides agree with TRBD1. CDR3: CASSSTDRGGGNTIYF. In DNA form, the CDR3 reads TGTGCCAGCAGCAGTACCGACAGGGGGGGAGGAAACACCATATATTTT.